Shown below are 4 T cell receptor beta chains from a single sample sequenced in a study of T cells in Graves' hyperthyroidism and ophthalmopathy. From RNA transcripts, TCR beta CDR3 regions were amplified. The primer set for the first-round RT-PCR of the TCR CDR3 was HTBI. One entry per CDR3 protein, called by TCRdb with MiXCR from the multiplex PCR reads. The sample has 640,000 or so distinct CDR3 sequences; 12% to 15% are singletons. Sequencing was done on a sample of blood. These receptors came from a woman between 18 and 29 years old with Graves' ophthalmopathy.

This clonotype was observed at least ten times. The chain carries TRBV12-3 or TRBV12-4 and TRBJ2-1, with 11 bases fitting TRBD2. This CDR3 has 15 residues. V shed 6 bases and J 8 bases; nucleotides not matched to a gene: 9. The CDR3 bases are TGTGCCAGCAGCCATAGCGGGAGGGGCAGCGATGAGCAGTTCTTC. Amino acid sequence: CASSHSGRGSDEQFF.

This clonotype was observed at least ten times. This chain connects TRBV28 to TRBJ2-7; D ambiguous. V lost 3 bases, J lost 0 bases, and 12 bases lay in between. This CDR3 comprises 15 residues. The germline CDR1 and CDR2 sequences are MDHEN and SYDVKM. The CDR3 loop reads CASSFLRRSSYEQYF. The CDR3 coding sequence is TGTGCCAGCAGTTTTCTAAGGAGAAGCTCCTACGAGCAGTACTTC.

The chain couples TRBV4-2 to TRBJ1-5; TRBD1 agrees at 8 bases. The germline gives CDR1 LGHNA, CDR2 YNFKEQ. V lost 0 bases, J lost 6 bases, and 10 bases stayed unmatched. The CDR3 is 17 residues long. The CDR3, as DNA: TGTGCCAGCAGCCAAGATCCCGGACAGGGTCTCACTCAGCCCCAGCATTTT. Amino acids: CASSQDPGQGLTQPQHF.

This clonotype was counted at least ten times. The gene calls are TRBV27 and TRBJ2-3; 14 nucleotides match TRBD2. Germline V gives CDR1 MNHEY, CDR2 SMNVEV (reference sequence). CDR3 length: 17 amino acids. Trimming cost V 5 bases and J 3 bases; bases outside gene matches: 7. In DNA, the CDR3 is TGTGCCAGCAGTATGGGACTAGCGGGAGTAACGACAGATACGCAGTATTTT. Encoded protein: CASSMGLAGVTTDTQYF.